These 7 T cell receptor beta chains were all obtained from the same sample, sequenced in a study of tumor T cells in aggressive B-cell lymphoma. Assay: immunoSEQ multiplex PCR; the TCRdb copy retains only in-frame clones and omits some. The sample includes thousands of clones, about 85% of them seen just once. Specimen: tumor tissue. Receptors were obtained from an adult with diffuse large B cell lymphoma.

V is TRBV19 and J is TRBJ2-4; the match to TRBD1 covers 7 bases. Looked up from germline, CDR1 is LNHDA and CDR2 is SQIVND (reference sequence). This CDR3 region has 17 residues. The trim removed 1 base at V and 0 bases at J, leaving 6 bases unmatched. CDR3 region: CASSIGYEGAAKNIQYF. The CDR3 DNA reads as TGTGCCAGTAGTATAGGATATGAGGGGGCAGCCAAAAACATTCAGTACTTC. Full variable domain (outside the CDR3, taken from reference TRBV19 and TRBJ2-4): DGGITQSPKYLFRKEGQNVTLSCEQNLNHDAMYWYRQDPGQGLRLIYYSQIVNDFQKGDIAEGYSVSREKKESFPLTVTSAQKNPTAFYLCASSIGYEGAAKNIQYFGAGTRLSVL.

The chain carries TRBV7-9 and TRBJ1-2; D not resolved. Germline values: CDR1 SEHNR, CDR2 FQNEAQ (reference sequence). V was clipped by 5 bases and J by 4 bases, with 17 bases between them. CDR3 length: 15 residues. This chain's CDR3 is CASSQAGFSSYGYTF. The CDR3 DNA is TGTGCCAGCAGCCAAGCGGGGTTTTCCTCCTATGGCTACACCTTC.

This sequence joins TRBV27 and TRBJ2-1; 12 bases map to TRBD2. The CDR3 runs to 16 residues. V shed 2 bases, J shed 9 bases, and the junction held 8 bases outside the gene matches. CDR1 MNHEY and CDR2 SMNVEV come from the germline V gene (reference sequence). The CDR3 here is CASSLRTGLAGSEQFF. As DNA, the CDR3 is TGTGCCAGCAGTTTACGGACAGGACTAGCGGGAAGTGAGCAGTTCTTC.

The chain uses TRBV4-3 and TRBJ1-2, with 8 bases matching TRBD1. The length of the CDR3 is 15 residues. V was pared by 1 base and J by 6 bases, with 7 bases of the junction left unmatched. Germline CDR1 is LGHNA and CDR2 is YSLEER. The CDR3 is CASSQAQTGGNGYTF. CDR3 bases: TGCGCCAGCAGCCAAGCCCAAACAGGGGGAAATGGCTACACCTTC.

The chain recombines TRBV4-3 with TRBJ2-7; the match to TRBD1 covers 7 bases. J lost 5 bases, V lost 4 bases, and 8 bases had no gene match. CDR1 LGHNA and CDR2 YSLEER come from the germline V gene. CDR3 length equals 14 residues. CDR3 protein: CASSRQTGSDEQYF. For the CDR3, the DNA is TGCGCCAGCAGCCGACAGACAGGGTCAGACGAGCAGTACTTC.

This clone was recorded once. This sequence joins TRBV25-1 and TRBJ1-1; D call uncertain. The V gene's germline CDR1 is MGHDK and CDR2 SYGVNS. Trimming shortened V by 9 bases and J by 0 bases, and 11 bases separated the two germline ends. This CDR3 contains 13 residues. CDR3 amino acids: CAREGWLNTEAFF. The CDR3 DNA reads TGTGCCAGGGAGGGATGGCTGAACACTGAAGCTTTCTTT.

The CDR3 protein is CASSEGRYNSPLHF. Written as DNA, the CDR3 is TGTGCCAGCAGTGAGGGGCGGTATAATTCACCCCTCCACTTT. The V and J genes are TRBV6-1 and TRBJ1-6; maybe TRBD1 (5 bases). V dropped 3 bases and J dropped 4 bases, with 7 bases sitting between them. The CDR3 is 14 residues long. Germline V lookup: CDR1 MNHNS, CDR2 SASEGT.